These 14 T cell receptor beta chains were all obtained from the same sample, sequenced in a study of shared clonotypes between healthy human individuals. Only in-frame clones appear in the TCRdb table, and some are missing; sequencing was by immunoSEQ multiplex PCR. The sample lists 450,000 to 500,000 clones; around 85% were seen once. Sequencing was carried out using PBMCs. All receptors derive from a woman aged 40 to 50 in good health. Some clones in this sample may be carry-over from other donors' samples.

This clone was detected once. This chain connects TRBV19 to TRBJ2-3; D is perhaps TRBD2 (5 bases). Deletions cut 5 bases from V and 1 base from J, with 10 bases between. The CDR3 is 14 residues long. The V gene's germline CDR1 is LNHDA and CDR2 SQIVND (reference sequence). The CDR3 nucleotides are TGTGCCAGTAGTCTCCGGGGTGGCACAGATACGCAGTATTTT. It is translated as CASSLRGGTDTQYF.

CDR3 in DNA: TGCAGTGCTCCAGGGACCTATGGCTACACCTTC. It yields the protein CSAPGTYGYTF. The chain joins TRBV20-1 to TRBJ1-2, with D possibly TRBD1 on 5 matching bases. The V end lost 5 bases, the J end lost 4 bases, and 8 bases lay between the germline ends. The CDR3 contains 11 residues. Germline V lookup: CDR1 DFQATT, CDR2 SNEGSKA (reference sequence).

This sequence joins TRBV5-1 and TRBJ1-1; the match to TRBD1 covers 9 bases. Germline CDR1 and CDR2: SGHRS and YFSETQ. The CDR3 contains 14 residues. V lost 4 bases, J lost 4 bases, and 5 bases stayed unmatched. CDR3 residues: CASSGTGRATEAFF. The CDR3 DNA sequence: TGCGCCAGCAGCGGGACAGGGAGGGCCACTGAAGCTTTCTTT.

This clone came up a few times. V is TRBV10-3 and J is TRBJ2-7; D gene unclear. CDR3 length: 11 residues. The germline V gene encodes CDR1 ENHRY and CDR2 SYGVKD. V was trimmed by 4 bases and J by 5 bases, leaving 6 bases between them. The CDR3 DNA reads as TGTGCCATCAGTGCAGGTGACGAGCAGTACTTC. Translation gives CAISAGDEQYF.

The CDR3 reads CASSLQELAGELFF. CDR3 in DNA: TGCGCCAGCAGCCTACAGGAATTGGCCGGGGAGCTGTTTTTT. The chain recombines TRBV5-1 with TRBJ2-2, with D maybe TRBD1 (5 bases). This CDR3 comprises 14 residues. V gave up 4 bases and J gave up 6 bases, with 13 bases separating them. In germline, CDR1 is SGHRS, CDR2 YFSETQ.

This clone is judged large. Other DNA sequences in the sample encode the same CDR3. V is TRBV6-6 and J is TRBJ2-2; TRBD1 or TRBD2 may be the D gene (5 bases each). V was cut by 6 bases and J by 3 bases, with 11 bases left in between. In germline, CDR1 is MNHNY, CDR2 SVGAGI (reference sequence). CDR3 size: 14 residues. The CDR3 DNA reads TGTGCCAGCAGGTCAGGGACGGACACCGGGGAGCTGTTTTTT. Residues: CASRSGTDTGELFF.

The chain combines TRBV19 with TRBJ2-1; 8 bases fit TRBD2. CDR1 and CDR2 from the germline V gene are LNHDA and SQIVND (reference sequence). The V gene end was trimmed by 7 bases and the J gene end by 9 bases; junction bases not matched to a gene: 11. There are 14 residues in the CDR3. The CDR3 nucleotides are TGTGCCAGTAACCTAGCGGGCCAACGTCGTGAGCAGTTCTTC. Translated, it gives CASNLAGQRREQFF.

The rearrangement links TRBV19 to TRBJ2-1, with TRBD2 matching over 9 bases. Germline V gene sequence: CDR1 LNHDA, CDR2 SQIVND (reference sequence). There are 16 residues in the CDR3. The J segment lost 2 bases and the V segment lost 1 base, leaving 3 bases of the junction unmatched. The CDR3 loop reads CASSIGLAEPYNEQFF. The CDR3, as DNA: TGTGCCAGTAGTATAGGACTAGCGGAACCCTACAATGAGCAGTTCTTC. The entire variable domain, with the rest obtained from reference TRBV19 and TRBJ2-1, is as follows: DGGITQSPKYLFRKEGQNVTLSCEQNLNHDAMYWYRQDPGQGLRLIYYSQIVNDFQKGDIAEGYSVSREKKESFPLTVTSAQKNPTAFYLCASSIGLAEPYNEQFFGPGTRLTVL.

In DNA, the CDR3 is TGTGCCAGCAGTTACGGTGGGCGCGGAAACACCATATATTTT. Amino acids: CASSYGGRGNTIYF. The chain has TRBV6-5 and TRBJ1-3; no firm D call. The ends were cut back, 2 bases at V and 4 bases at J, with 9 bases in the middle. Germline values: CDR1 MNHEY, CDR2 SVGAGI. The CDR3 length is 14 residues.

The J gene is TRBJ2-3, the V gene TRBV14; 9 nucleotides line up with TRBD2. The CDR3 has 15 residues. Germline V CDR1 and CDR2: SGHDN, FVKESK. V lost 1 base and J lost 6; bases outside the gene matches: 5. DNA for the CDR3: TGTGCCAGCAGCCAAGTCGGTCTAGCGGGGGATACGCAGTATTTT. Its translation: CASSQVGLAGDTQYF.

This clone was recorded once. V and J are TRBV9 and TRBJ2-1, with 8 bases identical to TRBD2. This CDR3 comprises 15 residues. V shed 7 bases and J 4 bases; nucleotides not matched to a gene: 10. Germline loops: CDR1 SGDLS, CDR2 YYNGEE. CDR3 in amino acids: CASHPIAGSYNEQFF. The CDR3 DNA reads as TGTGCCAGCCATCCTATAGCGGGATCATACAATGAGCAGTTCTTC.

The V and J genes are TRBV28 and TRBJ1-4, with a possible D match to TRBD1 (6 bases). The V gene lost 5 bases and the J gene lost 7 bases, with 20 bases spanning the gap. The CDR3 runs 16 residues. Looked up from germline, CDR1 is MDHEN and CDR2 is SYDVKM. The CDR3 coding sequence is TGTGCCAGCAGTCCGGCCGGGACAACGGTGGGTGAAAAACTGTTTTTT. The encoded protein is CASSPAGTTVGEKLFF.

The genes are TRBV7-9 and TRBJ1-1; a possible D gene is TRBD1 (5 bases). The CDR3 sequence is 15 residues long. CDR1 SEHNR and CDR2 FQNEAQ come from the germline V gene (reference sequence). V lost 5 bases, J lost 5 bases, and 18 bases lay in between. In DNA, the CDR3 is TGTGCCAGCAGCCCCCGGAGGGGCAAATGGACTGAAGCTTTCTTT. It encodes CASSPRRGKWTEAFF. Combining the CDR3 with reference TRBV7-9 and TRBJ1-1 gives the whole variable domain DTGVSQNPRHKITKRGQNVTFRCDPISEHNRLYWYRQTLGQGPEFLTYFQNEAQLEKSRLLSDRFSAERPKGSFSTLEIQRTEQGDSAMYLCASSPRRGKWTEAFFGQGTRLTVV.

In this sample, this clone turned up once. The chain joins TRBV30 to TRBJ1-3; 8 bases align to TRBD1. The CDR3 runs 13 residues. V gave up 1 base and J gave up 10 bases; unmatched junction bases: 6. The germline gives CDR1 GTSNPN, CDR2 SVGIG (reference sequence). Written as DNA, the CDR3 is TGTGCCTGGAGTGGACAGGGGAGTGTGACCATATATTTT. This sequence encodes CAWSGQGSVTIYF.